This T cell receptor (beta chain) was recorded in a study of blood T cell repertoires in COVID-19. V lost 0 bases, J lost 2 bases, and 11 bases lay in between. Germline V gene data show CDR1 as SGHTS and CDR2 as YDEGEE. The CDR3 length is 16 residues. The method was immunoSEQ multiplex PCR; TCRdb's version includes in-frame clones alone and lacks a portion of them. The sample shows about 58,000 clones, less than 90% of them seen only once. The clonotype originates from a woman in her 70s with active COVID-19. The sequencing sample was made of peripheral blood. The gene calls are TRBV5-8 and TRBJ1-4, with D maybe TRBD1 (6 bases). The CDR3 here is CASSLARGFTNEKLFF. CDR3 nucleotides: TGTGCCAGCAGCTTGGCCAGGGGATTTACTAATGAAAAACTGTTTTTT.